These T cell receptor beta chains were read from a single sample in a study of blood T cell repertoires in COVID-19. The assay was immunoSEQ multiplex PCR, and TCRdb's table has in-frame clones only and misses some. Of under 55,000 clones in the sample, roughly 90% are singletons; the top ten hold roughly a tenth. The source material was peripheral blood. The source of these receptors is a woman over 75 with active COVID-19. Each CDR3 is given with its conserved first and last residue. A D gene is named only where the DNA matches it firmly. The size entry is marked missing in some rows and otherwise reads once, few, many or a size class.

V gene: TRBV28; D gene: NA; J gene: TRBJ2-1; clone size: NA; CDR3 DNA: TGTGCCAGCAGTGGGGACTTCGACAATGAGCAGTTCTTC; CDR3 protein: CASSGDFDNEQFF
V gene: TRBV24-1; D gene: NA; J gene: TRBJ2-3; clone size: NA; CDR3 DNA: TGTGCCACCAGTAACCCGGGATTTAGGACAGCTAGCACAGATACGCAGTATTTT; CDR3 protein: CATSNPGFRTASTDTQYF
V gene: TRBV10-3; D gene: NA; J gene: TRBJ2-3; clone size: once; CDR3 DNA: TGTGCCATCAGTGAGGGTCGCGGGGGCGATCGATTTACGCAGTATTTT; CDR3 protein: CAISEGRGGDRFTQYF
V gene: TRBV7-9; D gene: NA; J gene: TRBJ1-1; clone size: NA; CDR3 DNA: TGTGCCAGCAGCTTAGGAGCGGGATTCAACACTGAAGCTTTCTTT; CDR3 protein: CASSLGAGFNTEAFF
V gene: TRBV2; D gene: NA; J gene: TRBJ1-1; clone size: NA; CDR3 DNA: TGTGCCAGCGGGCCCCCCGGGAACACTGAAGCTTTCTTT; CDR3 protein: CASGPPGNTEAFF
V gene: TRBV29-1; D gene: NA; J gene: TRBJ1-3; clone size: NA; CDR3 DNA: TGCAGCGTTTCTCTTTTGGCAGGAAACACCATATATTTT; CDR3 protein: CSVSLLAGNTIYF
V gene: TRBV7-9; D gene: NA; J gene: TRBJ2-1; clone size: NA; CDR3 DNA: TGTGCCAGCAGCTTAAGGGCTAGCAGCTACAATGAGCAGTTCTTC; CDR3 protein: CASSLRASSYNEQFF
V gene: TRBV24-1; D gene: NA; J gene: TRBJ2-1; clone size: NA; CDR3 DNA: TGTGCCACCAGTGAAAAAGAGCCCTGGTCCTACAATGAGCAGTTCTTC; CDR3 protein: CATSEKEPWSYNEQFF
V gene: TRBV28; D gene: NA; J gene: TRBJ1-3; clone size: medium-sized; CDR3 DNA: TGTGCCAGCAATGGCAACCTCTTTGGAAACACCATATATTTT; CDR3 protein: CASNGNLFGNTIYF
V gene: TRBV4-1; D gene: NA; J gene: TRBJ1-2; clone size: few; CDR3 DNA: TGCGCCAGCAGCCAAGATTTCCAGGGGACTAACGGCTACACCTTC; CDR3 protein: CASSQDFQGTNGYTF
V gene: TRBV4-3; D gene: TRBD1; J gene: TRBJ2-7; clone size: NA; CDR3 DNA: TGCGCCAGCAGCACCCGGACAGGGGGCGTTTACGAGCAGTACTTC; CDR3 protein: CASSTRTGGVYEQYF
V gene: TRBV6-6; D gene: NA; J gene: TRBJ1-5; clone size: NA; CDR3 DNA: TGTGCCAGCAGTTACGAACAGTCCAACAATCAGCCCCAGCATTTT; CDR3 protein: CASSYEQSNNQPQHF
V gene: TRBV2; D gene: NA; J gene: TRBJ1-2; clone size: NA; CDR3 DNA: TGTGCCAGCAGTGAAGCGCAACAGACCTATGGCTACACCTTC; CDR3 protein: CASSEAQQTYGYTF
V gene: TRBV10-3; D gene: TRBD1; J gene: TRBJ1-2; clone size: NA; CDR3 DNA: TGTGCCATCAGTACAGGGGGAAACTATGGCTACACCTTC; CDR3 protein: CAISTGGNYGYTF
V gene: TRBV11-3; D gene: TRBD1; J gene: TRBJ1-1; clone size: once; CDR3 DNA: TGTGCCAGCAGCGACAGGGCGGGAACTGAAGCTTTCTTT; CDR3 protein: CASSDRAGTEAFF
V gene: TRBV18; D gene: TRBD1; J gene: TRBJ2-2; clone size: NA; CDR3 DNA: TGTGCCAGCTCACCGCGGACAGGGGCCGGGGAGCTGTTTTTT; CDR3 protein: CASSPRTGAGELFF